The subject of this entry is one T cell receptor (beta chain). The authors split each subset's genomic DNA evenly across several immunoSEQ plates. In the sorted-subset replicate PCRs, 150 to 250 ng DNA, around 30,000 T cell genomes, was used. Sequenced by immunoSEQ multiplex PCR; TCRdb stores in-frame clones only, minus some. The sample carries approximately 640,000 clones, more than 70% recorded once. The CDR3 contains 13 residues. The germline CDR1 and CDR2 sequences are MNHEY and SMNVEV (reference sequence). The donor population consisted of healthy HIV-negative adults with no recent acute infections or vaccinations. Division of CD4+ cells produced a CD45RA+ naive subset and a CD45RA-negative memory subset. This sample is drawn from a study of shared clonotypes between healthy human individuals.

The chain is built from TRBV27 and TRBJ2-5, with D possibly being TRBD2 (5 bases). Gene TRBJ2-7 matches the end of the DNA better, so the J call may be wrong. This TCR came from a woman under 40 in good health. The sequenced sample consisted of memory CD4+ T cells sorted from blood. As for subset: CD45RA-negative fraction. The CDR3 bases are TGTGCCAGCAGTGCACTAGACCGGTACGAGCAGTACTTC. It codes for CASSALDRYEQYF.